This is a list of T cell receptor beta chains from one sample in a study of CD8 T cells in Susac syndrome. TCRdb reanalysed the immunoSEQ multiplex PCR reads using MiXCR and keeps one entry per CDR3 protein. The table lists approximately 190,000 distinct CDR3 sequences, about 94% of them singletons, with around 0.092% in the top ten. The sequencing input was CD4+ T cells from PBMCs. Receptors originate from a human donor with Susac syndrome. CDR3s leave out the opening cysteine and the closing phenylalanine or tryptophan. Fields, in order: V gene, J gene, CDR3 length, CDR3 protein.

TRBV25-1	TRBJ2-7	13	ASSEYGGNRGEQY
TRBV12-5	TRBJ1-1	15	ASGSLLQGAEDTEAF
TRBV6-5	TRBJ2-7	14	ASSYGASGGSYEQY
TRBV20-1	TRBJ2-2	13	SATPGQKNTGELF
TRBV19	TRBJ1-5	11	ASSMDRNQPQH
TRBV24-1	TRBJ2-7	11	ATKGDSGDEQY
TRBV15	TRBJ2-1	14	ATSRDIGQDYNEQF
TRBV4-1	TRBJ2-5	10	ASSQAGETQY
TRBV20-1	TRBJ2-5	11	SASAGGQETQY
TRBV28	TRBJ2-3	9	ASWRTDTQY
TRBV3-1	TRBJ2-7	12	ASSQGTGPGEQY
TRBV7-9	TRBJ2-3	16	ASSPRLAGGPGTDTQY
TRBV30	TRBJ2-7	10	AWAPLSYEQY
TRBV15	TRBJ2-1	16	ATSQRGTTLSPYNEQF
TRBV2	TRBJ2-5	10	ASRAGGETQY
TRBV20-1	TRBJ1-1	11	SASRRRNTEAF
TRBV29-1	TRBJ2-7	9	SVSDIWEQY
TRBV28	TRBJ1-2	10	ALGVGSGGYT
TRBV7-8	TRBJ2-5	11	ASSLDTQETQY
TRBV6-1	TRBJ1-5	17	ASSEFRPSAQRSNQPQH
TRBV27	TRBJ1-5	15	ASSPTDRRDSNQPQH
TRBV18	TRBJ2-5	11	ASSPGLPETQY
TRBV29-1	TRBJ1-2	11	SVGNREDYGYT
TRBV5-6	TRBJ2-2	14	ASSLESRADTGELF
TRBV5-4	TRBJ1-2	13	ASSPGAQQRAGYT
TRBV19	TRBJ2-3	10	ASGVRTDTQY